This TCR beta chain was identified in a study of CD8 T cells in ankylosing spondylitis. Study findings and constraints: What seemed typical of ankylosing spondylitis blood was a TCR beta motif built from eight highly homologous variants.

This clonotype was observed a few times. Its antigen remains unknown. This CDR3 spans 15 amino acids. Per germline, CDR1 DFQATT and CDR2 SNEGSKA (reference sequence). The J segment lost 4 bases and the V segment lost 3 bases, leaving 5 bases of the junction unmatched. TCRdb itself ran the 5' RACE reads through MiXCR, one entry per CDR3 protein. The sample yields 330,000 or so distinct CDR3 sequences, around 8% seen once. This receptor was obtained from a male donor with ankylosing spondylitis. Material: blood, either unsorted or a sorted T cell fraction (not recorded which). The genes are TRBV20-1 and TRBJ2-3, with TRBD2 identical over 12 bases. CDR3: CSARTSGRMADTQYF. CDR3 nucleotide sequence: TGCAGTGCTAGGACTAGCGGGAGAATGGCAGATACGCAGTATTTT.